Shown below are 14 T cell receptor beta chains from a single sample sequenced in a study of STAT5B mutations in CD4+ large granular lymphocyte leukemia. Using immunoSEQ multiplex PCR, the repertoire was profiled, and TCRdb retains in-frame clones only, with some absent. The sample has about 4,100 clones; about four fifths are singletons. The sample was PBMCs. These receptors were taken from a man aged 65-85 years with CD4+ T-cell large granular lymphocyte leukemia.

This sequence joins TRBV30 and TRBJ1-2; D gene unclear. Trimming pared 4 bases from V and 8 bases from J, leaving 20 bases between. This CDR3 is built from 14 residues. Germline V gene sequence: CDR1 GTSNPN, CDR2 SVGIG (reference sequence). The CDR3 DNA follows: TGTGCCTGGACTATCCCGGGTGGTGGATACGGCTACACCTTC. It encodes CAWTIPGGGYGYTF.

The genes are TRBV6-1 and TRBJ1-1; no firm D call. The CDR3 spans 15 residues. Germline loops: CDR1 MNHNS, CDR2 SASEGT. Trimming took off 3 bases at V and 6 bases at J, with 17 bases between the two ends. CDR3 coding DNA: TGTGCCAGCAGTGAGTATCCGGTTGGATTACCTGAAGCTTTCTTT. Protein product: CASSEYPVGLPEAFF.

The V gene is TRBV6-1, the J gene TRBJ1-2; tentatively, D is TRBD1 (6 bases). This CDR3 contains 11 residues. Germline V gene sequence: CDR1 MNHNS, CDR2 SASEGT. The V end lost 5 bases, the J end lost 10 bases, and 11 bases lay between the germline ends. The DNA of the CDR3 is TGTGCCAGCAGTTATGGACAGATCTACACCTTC. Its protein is CASSYGQIYTF.

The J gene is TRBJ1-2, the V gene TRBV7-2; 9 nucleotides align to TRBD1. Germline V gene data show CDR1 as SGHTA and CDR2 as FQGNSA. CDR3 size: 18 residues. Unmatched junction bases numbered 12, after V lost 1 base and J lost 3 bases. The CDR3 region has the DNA TGTGCCAGCAGCTTAGAAGTTAGGGACAGGGTTAGGGACTATGGCTACACCTTC. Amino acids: CASSLEVRDRVRDYGYTF.

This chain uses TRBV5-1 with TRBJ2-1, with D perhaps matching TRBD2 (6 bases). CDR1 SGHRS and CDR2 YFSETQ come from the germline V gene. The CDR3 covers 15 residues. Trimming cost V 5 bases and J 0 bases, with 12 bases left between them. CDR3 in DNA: TGCGCCAGCAGTGCCGGGAGAAGCTCCTACAATGAGCAGTTCTTC. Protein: CASSAGRSSYNEQFF.

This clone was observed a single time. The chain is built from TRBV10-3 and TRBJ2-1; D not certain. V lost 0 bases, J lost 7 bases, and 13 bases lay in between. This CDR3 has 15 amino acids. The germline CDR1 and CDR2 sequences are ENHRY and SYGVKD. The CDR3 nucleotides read TGTGCCATCAGTGAGTCGTATCTGGGTTTGAATGAGCAGTTCTTC. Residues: CAISESYLGLNEQFF.

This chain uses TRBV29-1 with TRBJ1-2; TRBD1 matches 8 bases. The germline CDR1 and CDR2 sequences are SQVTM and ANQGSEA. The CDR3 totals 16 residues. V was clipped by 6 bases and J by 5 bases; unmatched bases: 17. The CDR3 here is CSVGEAGGILKYGYTF. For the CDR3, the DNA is TGCAGCGTCGGTGAAGCAGGGGGCATTTTGAAGTATGGCTACACCTTC.

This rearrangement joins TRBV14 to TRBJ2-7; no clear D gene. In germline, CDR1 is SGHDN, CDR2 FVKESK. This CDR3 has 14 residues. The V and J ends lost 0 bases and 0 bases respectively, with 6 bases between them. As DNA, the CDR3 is TGTGCCAGCAGCCAAGAGCTCTTCTCCTACGAGCAGTACTTC. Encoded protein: CASSQELFSYEQYF. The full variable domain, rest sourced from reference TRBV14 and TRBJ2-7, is EAGVTQFPSHSVIEKGQTVTLRCDPISGHDNLYWYRRVMGKEIKFLLHFVKESKQDESGMPNNRFLAERTGGTYSTLKVQPAELEDSGVYFCASSQELFSYEQYFGPGTRLTVT.

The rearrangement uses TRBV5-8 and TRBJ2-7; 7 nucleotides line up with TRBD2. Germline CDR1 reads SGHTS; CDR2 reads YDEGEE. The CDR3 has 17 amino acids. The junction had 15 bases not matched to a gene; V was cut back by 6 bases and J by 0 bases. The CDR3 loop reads CASITTIGGGSSYEQYF. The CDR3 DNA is TGTGCCAGCATAACGACTATTGGGGGAGGGTCCTCCTACGAGCAGTACTTC.

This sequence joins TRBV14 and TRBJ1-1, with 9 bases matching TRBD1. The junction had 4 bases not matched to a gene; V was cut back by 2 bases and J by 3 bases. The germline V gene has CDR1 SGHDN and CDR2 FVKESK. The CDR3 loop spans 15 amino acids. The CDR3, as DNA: TGTGCCAGCAGCCAACCCCGGGACAGGGACACTGAAGCTTTCTTT. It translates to CASSQPRDRDTEAFF.

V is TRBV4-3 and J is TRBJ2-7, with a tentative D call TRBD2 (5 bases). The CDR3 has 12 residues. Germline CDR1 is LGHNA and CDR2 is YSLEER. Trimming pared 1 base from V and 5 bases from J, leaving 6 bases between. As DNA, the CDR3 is TGCGCCAGCAGCCAAGTCGGGGACGAGCAGTACTTC. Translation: CASSQVGDEQYF.

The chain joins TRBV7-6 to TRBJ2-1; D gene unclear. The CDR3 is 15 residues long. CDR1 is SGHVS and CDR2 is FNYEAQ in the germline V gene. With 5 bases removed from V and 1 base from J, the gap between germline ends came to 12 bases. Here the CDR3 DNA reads TGTGCCAGCAGCCTTACAGAGACATCCTACAATGAGCAGTTCTTC. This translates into CASSLTETSYNEQFF.

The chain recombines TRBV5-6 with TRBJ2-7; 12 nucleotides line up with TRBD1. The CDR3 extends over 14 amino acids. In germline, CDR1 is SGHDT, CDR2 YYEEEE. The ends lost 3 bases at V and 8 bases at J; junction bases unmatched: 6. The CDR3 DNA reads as TGTGCCAGCAGCTCCGGGACAGGGGGCATGAAGCAGTACTTC. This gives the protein CASSSGTGGMKQYF.

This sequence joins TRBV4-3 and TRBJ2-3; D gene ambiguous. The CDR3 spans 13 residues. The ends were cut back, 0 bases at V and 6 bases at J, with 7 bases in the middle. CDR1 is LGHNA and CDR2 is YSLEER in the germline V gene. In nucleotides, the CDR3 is TGCGCCAGCAGCCAAGATCTGCCGGATACGCAGTATTTT. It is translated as CASSQDLPDTQYF.